One sample yielded the 31 T cell receptor beta chains listed below, sequenced in a study of T cell responses to AZD1222 COVID-19 vaccine. Clones were read by immunoSEQ multiplex PCR, and TCRdb kept only the in-frame ones, dropping some. Among tens of thousands of clones listed, roughly nine tenths were seen once. Here the sequenced sample was peripheral blood, taken 28 days after the second AZD1222 dose. These receptor sequences come from an adult who received the AZD1222 COVID-19 vaccine.

This chain links TRBV7-8 with TRBJ1-1, with D maybe TRBD1 (5 bases). The V gene lost 2 bases and the J gene lost 1 base, with 8 bases spanning the gap. Germline CDR1 is SGHVS and CDR2 is FQNEAQ. The CDR3 has 14 amino acids. CDR3 sequence: CASSLSGPNTEAFF. The CDR3 DNA follows: TGTGCCAGCAGCTTATCGGGGCCGAACACTGAAGCTTTCTTT.

The chain joins TRBV28 to TRBJ1-3; D gene unclear. CDR1 MDHEN and CDR2 SYDVKM come from the germline V gene. The CDR3 is made up of 13 amino acids. V shed 6 bases and J shed 0 bases, with 6 bases lying between them. CDR3 amino acids: CASRNPSGNTIYF. The CDR3 region has the DNA TGTGCCAGCAGAAATCCCTCTGGAAACACCATATATTTT.

This chain links TRBV7-9 with TRBJ1-4; D gene unclear. CDR3 size: 17 residues. V lost 0 bases to trimming and J lost 0 bases, with 11 bases between them. The V gene's germline CDR1 is SEHNR and CDR2 FQNEAQ (reference sequence). The CDR3 bases are TGTGCCAGCAGCTTAGCGGTGAACAGTGCAACTAATGAAAAACTGTTTTTT. Translating it yields CASSLAVNSATNEKLFF.

The V and J genes are TRBV6-5 and TRBJ1-1; no clear D gene. CDR3 size: 15 residues. V lost 6 bases to trimming and J lost 1 base, with 15 bases between them. The germline V gene encodes CDR1 MNHEY and CDR2 SVGAGI. The CDR3 spells CASRPGPLANTEAFF. Here the CDR3 DNA reads TGTGCCAGCAGACCTGGACCGCTCGCGAACACTGAAGCTTTCTTT.

This clone was seen a few times. The chain uses TRBV3-1 (or the pseudogene TRBV3-2) and TRBJ2-7; D gene ambiguous. V was pared by 0 bases and J by 2 bases, with 8 bases between. Germline V gene lookup returns CDR1 LGHDT and CDR2 YNNKEL (reference sequence). This CDR3 contains 14 residues. The CDR3 DNA sequence: TGTGCCAGCAGCCAAGAGCTCGGCCCCTACGAGCAGTACTTC. It translates to CASSQELGPYEQYF.

The chain employs TRBV6-6 and TRBJ2-7; tentatively, D is TRBD2 (5 bases). The CDR3 extends over 14 amino acids. Deletions cut 0 bases from V and 5 bases from J, with 11 bases between. Germline V lookup: CDR1 MNHNY, CDR2 SVGAGI (reference sequence). The CDR3 is CASSYSESGNEQYF. The CDR3 nucleotides read TGTGCCAGCAGTTACTCGGAATCGGGGAACGAGCAGTACTTC.

The chain joins TRBV7-8 to TRBJ2-2, with unresolved D. Trimming shortened V by 5 bases and J by 4 bases, and 8 bases separated the two germline ends. This CDR3 contains 13 residues. The germline V gene encodes CDR1 SGHVS and CDR2 FQNEAQ. The CDR3 nucleotides are TGTGCCAGCAGCCCCCGTCCCACCGGGGAGCTGTTTTTT. Its protein is CASSPRPTGELFF.

The V call is TRBV9, the J call TRBJ1-1, with D possibly TRBD1 on 6 matching bases. The CDR3 length is 14 residues. Trimming stripped 3 bases from V and 5 bases from J, with 14 bases between. Germline CDR1 and CDR2: SGDLS and YYNGEE. The CDR3 protein is CASSAEDRRTEAFF. The CDR3, as DNA: TGTGCCAGCAGCGCCGAGGACAGACGGACTGAAGCTTTCTTT.

The V gene is TRBV9, the J gene TRBJ2-3; D call uncertain. V lost 1 base to trimming and J lost 0 bases, with 15 bases between them. The CDR3 sequence is 17 residues long. Germline CDR1 reads SGDLS; CDR2 reads YYNGEE. The CDR3 nucleotides read TGTGCCAGCAGCGTAACCGACACCGGGCCAAGCACAGATACGCAGTATTTT. Encoded protein: CASSVTDTGPSTDTQYF.

The chain is built from TRBV12-3 or TRBV12-4 and TRBJ2-1; D is unresolved. The length of the CDR3 is 13 residues. Trimming shortened V by 0 bases and J by 10 bases, and 10 bases separated the two germline ends. The CDR3 DNA reads as TGTGCCAGCAGTTTAGCGGTACCGACAGAGCAGTTCTTC. This sequence encodes CASSLAVPTEQFF.

The V call is TRBV5-1, the J call TRBJ2-2; D is perhaps TRBD2 (5 bases). Per germline, CDR1 SGHRS and CDR2 YFSETQ. V gave up 6 bases and J gave up 1 base, with 10 bases separating them. This CDR3 spans 14 amino acids. For the CDR3, the DNA is TGCGCCAGCAACTTCGGGGTGAACACCGGGGAGCTGTTTTTT. Residues: CASNFGVNTGELFF. The complete variable domain, with remaining parts taken from reference TRBV5-1 and TRBJ2-2, reads KAGVTQTPRYLIKTRGQQVTLSCSPISGHRSVSWYQQTPGQGLQFLFEYFSETQRNKGNFPGRFSGRQFSNSRSEMNVSTLELGDSALYLCASNFGVNTGELFFGEGSRLTVL.

This chain uses TRBV7-6 with TRBJ2-1, with 11 bases identical to TRBD1. Germline V gives CDR1 SGHVS, CDR2 FNYEAQ. Losses at the gene ends were 5 bases for V and 8 bases for J; bases not matched to a gene: 8. The CDR3 is made up of 15 amino acids. The CDR3 loop reads CASSIGTGGIDEQFF. For the CDR3, the DNA is TGTGCCAGCAGCATTGGGACAGGGGGAATTGATGAGCAGTTCTTC. The whole variable domain, filled in from reference TRBV7-6 and TRBJ2-1, reads GAGVSQSPRYKVTKRGQDVALRCDPISGHVSLYWYRQALGQGPEFLTYFNYEAQQDKSGLPNDRFSAERPEGSISTLTIQRTEQRDSAMYRCASSIGTGGIDEQFFGPGTRLTVL.

Written as DNA, the CDR3 is TGTGCCAGCAGTTACAGTCGAGATCAGCCCCAGCATTTT. Protein: CASSYSRDQPQHF. J is TRBJ1-5 and V is TRBV6-5; D remains unclear. Looked up from germline, CDR1 is MNHEY and CDR2 is SVGAGI. Trimming stripped 2 bases from V and 5 bases from J, with 7 bases between. CDR3 length: 13 amino acids.

The CDR3 nucleotides are TGCGCCAGCAGCTTAATGGCAGGCGGTAATTCACCCCTCCACTTT. Its protein is CASSLMAGGNSPLHF. The V call is TRBV5-1, the J call TRBJ1-6; D ambiguous. Between the trimmed V and J ends, which lost 2 bases and 6 bases, there was a span of 12 bases. Germline V gives CDR1 SGHRS, CDR2 YFSETQ. The CDR3 totals 15 residues.

There are a few counts of this clone. The chain uses TRBV29-1 and TRBJ2-1; 7 bases are shared with TRBD2. Per the germline V gene, CDR1 is SQVTM and CDR2 is ANQGSEA. V was pared by 6 bases and J by 6 bases, with 8 bases of the junction left unmatched. There are 13 residues in the CDR3. The CDR3 bases are TGCAGCGTGAAAGGGGACTACACCAATGAGCAGTTCTTC. It is translated as CSVKGDYTNEQFF.

The chain carries TRBV7-2 and TRBJ2-3; 7 bases align to TRBD2. CDR3 length: 11 amino acids. The V segment lost 5 bases and the J segment 11 bases; nucleotides outside the gene matches: 4. The germline V gene has CDR1 SGHTA and CDR2 FQGNSA. The CDR3 coding sequence is TGTGCCAGCAGCGATCTAGCGGTGCAGTATTTT. It codes for CASSDLAVQYF.

The V and J genes are TRBV9 and TRBJ1-1; no reliable D call. Trimming took 0 bases from V and 1 from J, leaving 16 bases between them. The CDR3 consists of 17 residues. Germline V gives CDR1 SGDLS, CDR2 YYNGEE. The CDR3 loop is CASSVAPREDSNTEAFF. The CDR3 coding sequence is TGTGCCAGCAGCGTAGCCCCCCGGGAGGACTCGAACACTGAAGCTTTCTTT.

V and J are TRBV7-2 and TRBJ1-4; 10 bases align to TRBD1. The CDR3 runs to 18 residues. Germline V gives CDR1 SGHTA, CDR2 FQGNSA. The J segment lost 2 bases and the V segment lost 4 bases, leaving 10 bases of the junction unmatched. CDR3 residues: CASSSRQGAVLTNEKLFF. The CDR3, as DNA: TGTGCCAGCAGCTCAAGACAGGGGGCAGTTCTGACTAATGAAAAACTGTTTTTT.

The chain employs TRBV11-3 and TRBJ2-1; 16 bases match TRBD2. The CDR3 is 16 residues long. J gave up 9 bases and V 4 bases, and 6 bases lay outside the gene matches. Germline V gene sequence: CDR1 SGHNT, CDR2 YENEEA. The CDR3 protein is CASSSGLAGGRREQFF. The CDR3 nucleotides are TGTGCCAGCAGCTCGGGACTAGCGGGGGGGCGGCGTGAGCAGTTCTTC.

This clone was counted once. The genes are TRBV5-4 and TRBJ1-2; D remains ambiguous. The CDR3 consists of 12 residues. Trimming pared 5 bases from V and 2 bases from J, leaving 7 bases between. CDR1 is SGHNT, CDR2 YYREEE, per germline (reference sequence). Here the CDR3 DNA reads TGTGCCAGCAGGGAAGGGAACTATGGCTACACCTTC. Encoded protein: CASREGNYGYTF.

The V call is TRBV5-1, the J call TRBJ2-5, with D possibly TRBD1 on 6 matching bases. The CDR3 is 13 amino acids. V lost 0 bases, J lost 5 bases, and 8 bases lay in between. Per the germline V gene, CDR1 is SGHRS and CDR2 is YFSETQ. The chain's CDR3 is CASSLAQGETQYF. The CDR3 DNA sequence: TGCGCCAGCAGCTTGGCCCAGGGGGAGACCCAGTACTTC.

V gene TRBV20-1 combines with J gene TRBJ2-1; D uncertain. The CDR3 length is 11 residues. Germline V gene sequence: CDR1 DFQATT, CDR2 SNEGSKA (reference sequence). CDR3 nucleotide sequence: TGCAGCGCCACAGAGAGCAATGAGCAGTTCTTC. This gives the protein CSATESNEQFF.

CDR3 nucleotide sequence: TGTGCCAGCAGTACCAACAGGGTAGGGGGCTATGGCTACACCTTC. Protein product: CASSTNRVGGYGYTF. This rearrangement joins TRBV2 to TRBJ1-2, with a weak D call TRBD1 (6 bases). The CDR3 covers 15 residues. The V end lost 5 bases, the J end lost 4 bases, and 17 bases lay between the germline ends. CDR1 SNHLY and CDR2 FYNNEI come from the germline V gene.

This clone came up once. CDR3 bases: TGTGCCAGCAGTTACCCCCGACTTTCTGGGGCCAACGTCCTGACTTTC. Translation gives CASSYPRLSGANVLTF. The gene calls are TRBV6-2 or TRBV6-3 and TRBJ2-6; D gene ambiguous. Trimming took 2 bases from V and 1 from J, leaving 9 bases between them. The germline V gene encodes CDR1 MNHEY and CDR2 SVGEGT. The CDR3 totals 16 residues.

Comments on this clone: One end of the junction fails to match germline, which may point to a read error. The chain combines TRBV4-2 with TRBJ2-7; 7 bases agree with TRBD1. Germline V lookup: CDR1 LGHNA, CDR2 YNFKEQ. This CDR3 contains 12 residues. The CDR3 reads CASSQWSDRVAF. CDR3 sequence (DNA): TGTGCCAGCAGCCAATGGAGCGACAGGGTAGCCTTC.

The chain uses TRBV7-2 and TRBJ2-1, with D unclear. Germline V lookup: CDR1 SGHTA, CDR2 FQGNSA. The CDR3 has 11 residues. Trimming took 1 base from V and 8 from J, leaving 3 bases between them. Written as DNA, the CDR3 is TGTGCCAGCAGCTTAGTCGATGAGCAGTTCTTC. This gives the protein CASSLVDEQFF.

The chain links TRBV28 to TRBJ2-7, with D perhaps matching TRBD1 (5 bases). This CDR3 is built from 13 residues. Trimming shortened V by 6 bases and J by 4 bases, and 13 bases separated the two germline ends. Germline-derived CDR1 and CDR2 are MDHEN and SYDVKM. CDR3 in amino acids: CASRESGQYEQYF. The CDR3 nucleotides read TGTGCCAGCAGAGAGTCAGGGCAATACGAGCAGTACTTC.

This clone was observed a single time. The chain is built from TRBV18 and TRBJ2-3; D assignment may be TRBD1 or TRBD2 (5 bases each). The CDR3 contains 15 residues. CDR1 and CDR2 from the germline V gene are KGHSH and LQKENI. Trimming left V 2 bases short and J 2 bases short, with 11 bases between. The CDR3 DNA reads TGTGCCAGCTCACCAGAGGGGATAACCACAGATACGCAGTATTTT. Its protein product is CASSPEGITTDTQYF.

The V gene is TRBV7-2, the J gene TRBJ1-2; 8 bases agree with TRBD1. The junction had 9 bases not matched to a gene; V was cut back by 4 bases and J by 8 bases. The CDR3 extends over 14 amino acids. Germline CDR1 is SGHTA and CDR2 is FQGNSA. CDR3 in amino acids: CASSSRQGIRGYTF. In nucleotides, the CDR3 is TGTGCCAGCAGCTCTAGACAGGGGATACGAGGCTACACCTTC. Looking up the rest from reference TRBV7-2 and TRBJ1-2 gives the full variable domain: GAGVSQSPSNKVTEKGKDVELRCDPISGHTALYWYRQSLGQGLEFLIYFQGNSAPDKSGLPSDRFSAERTGGSVSTLTIQRTQQEDSAVYLCASSSRQGIRGYTFGSGTRLTVV.

The V gene is TRBV6-2 or TRBV6-3, the J gene TRBJ1-5; 7 bases match TRBD1. Losses at the gene ends were 2 bases for V and 4 bases for J; bases not matched to a gene: 5. The CDR3 loop spans 15 amino acids. CDR1 is MNHEY and CDR2 is SVGEGT in the germline V gene. CDR3 sequence (DNA): TGTGCCAGCAGTTACCTTCTGGACAGGAATCAGCCCCAGCATTTT. Amino acids: CASSYLLDRNQPQHF.

The chain couples TRBV6-1 to TRBJ2-1; D gene ambiguous. This CDR3 contains 12 residues. Trimming removed 7 bases at V and 0 bases at J, with 4 bases between. Germline V gene lookup returns CDR1 MNHNS and CDR2 SASEGT. CDR3 loop: CASTRSYNEQFF. The CDR3 DNA reads TGTGCCAGCACCCGCTCCTACAATGAGCAGTTCTTC.